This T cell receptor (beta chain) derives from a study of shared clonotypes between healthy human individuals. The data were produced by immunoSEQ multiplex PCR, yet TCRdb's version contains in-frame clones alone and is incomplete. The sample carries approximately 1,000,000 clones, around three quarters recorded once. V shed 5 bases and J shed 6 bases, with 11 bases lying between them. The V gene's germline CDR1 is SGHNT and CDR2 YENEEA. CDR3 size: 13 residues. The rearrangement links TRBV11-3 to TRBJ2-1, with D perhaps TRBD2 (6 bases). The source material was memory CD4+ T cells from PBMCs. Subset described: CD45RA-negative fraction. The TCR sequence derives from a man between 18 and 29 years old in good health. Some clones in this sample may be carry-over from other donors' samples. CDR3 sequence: CASSPWRGNEQFF. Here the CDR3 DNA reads TGTGCCAGCAGCCCATGGAGGGGCAATGAGCAGTTCTTC.